The rows below give T cell receptor beta chains drawn from one sample of a study of cytomegalovirus exposure and HLA in healthy donors. Profiled with immunoSEQ multiplex PCR; TCRdb holds only in-frame clones, not every one. Of about 140,000 clones in the sample, roughly nine tenths were seen once. The sample taken for sequencing was PBMCs. The receptors derive from a man aged 18 to 35 in good health and CMV-seronegative. Both conserved end residues are part of each CDR3. The D gene is left open where the match is weak. Only part of the rows carry a size: once, few, many, or a class if the clone is expanded.

clone_size: .
j_call: TRBJ2-3
d_call: .
v_call: TRBV2
cdr3_nt: TGTGCCAGCAGTGAATACGGAGATACGCAGTATTTT
cdr3_aa: CASSEYGDTQYF

clone_size: .
j_call: TRBJ2-7
d_call: .
v_call: TRBV5-1
cdr3_nt: TGCGCCAGCAGCTTGGTAGCGCCGACAAGATCCTACGAGCAGTACTTC
cdr3_aa: CASSLVAPTRSYEQYF

clone_size: .
j_call: TRBJ1-6
d_call: .
v_call: TRBV6-5
cdr3_nt: TGTGCCAGCAGTTACTCTGGCGGGAGAGGATCACCCCTCCACTTT
cdr3_aa: CASSYSGGRGSPLHF

clone_size: once
j_call: TRBJ1-4
d_call: .
v_call: TRBV27
cdr3_nt: TGTGCCAGCAAGGGCAGGGGAGAAAAACTGTTTTTT
cdr3_aa: CASKGRGEKLFF

clone_size: .
j_call: TRBJ2-5
d_call: TRBD2
v_call: TRBV11-2
cdr3_nt: TGTGCCAGCAGCCGACTAGCGGGGGTTGGGCAAGAGACCCAGTACTTC
cdr3_aa: CASSRLAGVGQETQYF

clone_size: .
j_call: TRBJ1-2
d_call: TRBD1
v_call: TRBV29-1
cdr3_nt: TGCAGCGTTGAAGCCAAGGACAGGGGTGGCTACACCTTC
cdr3_aa: CSVEAKDRGGYTF

clone_size: .
j_call: TRBJ2-7
d_call: .
v_call: TRBV28
cdr3_nt: TGTGCCAGCAGTAGTAGCGGTTCTTCCTACGAGCAGTACTTC
cdr3_aa: CASSSSGSSYEQYF

clone_size: .
j_call: TRBJ2-1
d_call: TRBD2
v_call: TRBV5-4
cdr3_nt: TGTGCCAGCAGCCGTAGCGGGAGCTCCTACAATGAGCAGTTCTTC
cdr3_aa: CASSRSGSSYNEQFF

clone_size: .
j_call: TRBJ2-2
d_call: .
v_call: TRBV5-6
cdr3_nt: TGTGCCAGCAGCCCGCGGGGTGGGCGTAGCACCGGGGAGCTGTTTTTT
cdr3_aa: CASSPRGGRSTGELFF

clone_size: once
j_call: TRBJ2-5
d_call: .
v_call: TRBV5-6
cdr3_nt: TGTGCCAGCAGCTTATTTACAGGAGAGACCCAGTACTTC
cdr3_aa: CASSLFTGETQYF

clone_size: .
j_call: TRBJ2-5
d_call: .
v_call: TRBV11-2
cdr3_nt: TGTGCCAGCGCCGAGTGGGAGACCCAGTACTTC
cdr3_aa: CASAEWETQYF

clone_size: .
j_call: TRBJ1-2
d_call: .
v_call: TRBV6-6
cdr3_nt: TGTGCCAGCAACCAAAACCGGGACACCAACTATGGCTACACCTTC
cdr3_aa: CASNQNRDTNYGYTF

clone_size: .
j_call: TRBJ2-7
d_call: TRBD1
v_call: TRBV7-6
cdr3_nt: TGTGCCAGCAGCTCCGGGACAGGTTCCTACGAGCAGTACTTC
cdr3_aa: CASSSGTGSYEQYF

clone_size: once
j_call: TRBJ1-3
d_call: TRBD1
v_call: TRBV5-6
cdr3_nt: TGTGCCAGCAGCTTGGCCGGGACAGGGGTTTCGTGGCTCGGAAACACCATATATTTT
cdr3_aa: CASSLAGTGVSWLGNTIYF

clone_size: .
j_call: TRBJ2-5
d_call: TRBD2
v_call: TRBV9
cdr3_nt: TGTGCCAGCAGCGTAGGAGCGGGGCCCCGGGAGACCCAGTACTTC
cdr3_aa: CASSVGAGPRETQYF

clone_size: few
j_call: TRBJ2-7
d_call: .
v_call: TRBV27
cdr3_nt: TGTGCCAGCAACAACGAGCAGTACTTC
cdr3_aa: CASNNEQYF

clone_size: .
j_call: TRBJ1-1
d_call: .
v_call: TRBV6-1
cdr3_nt: TGTGCCACCCGGGAACAGGGCATGAACACTGAAGCTTTCTTT
cdr3_aa: CATREQGMNTEAFF

clone_size: .
j_call: TRBJ2-5
d_call: TRBD1
v_call: TRBV7-8
cdr3_nt: TGTGCCAGCAGCATCAGCCGGGACAGGGCGGTAAAGACCCAGTACTTC
cdr3_aa: CASSISRDRAVKTQYF

clone_size: .
j_call: TRBJ1-1
d_call: TRBD1
v_call: TRBV19
cdr3_nt: TGTGCCAGTAGTATAGGACAGGGGGGGAACACTGAAGCTTTCTTT
cdr3_aa: CASSIGQGGNTEAFF

clone_size: .
j_call: TRBJ2-7
d_call: TRBD1
v_call: TRBV5-1
cdr3_nt: TGCGCCAGCAGGAATTCTCCGGGACAGACCTACGAGCAGTACTTC
cdr3_aa: CASRNSPGQTYEQYF

clone_size: .
j_call: TRBJ2-5
d_call: .
v_call: TRBV10-3
cdr3_nt: TGTGCCATCAGTGAGTCACCCGGGGGAGGACAGACCCAGTACTTC
cdr3_aa: CAISESPGGGQTQYF

clone_size: .
j_call: TRBJ1-4
d_call: .
v_call: TRBV14
cdr3_nt: TGTGCCAGCAGCCAAGACAACAGAGAAAAACTGTTTTTT
cdr3_aa: CASSQDNREKLFF

clone_size: .
j_call: TRBJ1-1
d_call: .
v_call: TRBV28
cdr3_nt: TGTGCCAGCGGAACGAGACTTGAAGCTTTCTTT
cdr3_aa: CASGTRLEAFF

clone_size: .
j_call: TRBJ1-1
d_call: .
v_call: TRBV5-6
cdr3_nt: TGTGCCAGCAGCTTTGGATGGGGCATGAGTGATGAAGCTTTCTTT
cdr3_aa: CASSFGWGMSDEAFF

clone_size: .
j_call: TRBJ2-2
d_call: TRBD1
v_call: TRBV25-1
cdr3_nt: TGTGCCAGCAGTGACCCGGGACAGGGGAACACCGGGGAGCTGTTTTTT
cdr3_aa: CASSDPGQGNTGELFF

clone_size: .
j_call: TRBJ1-4
d_call: .
v_call: TRBV6-1
cdr3_nt: TGTGCCAGCAGTGAGGGCAGGGGACCCGCAACTAATGAAAAACTGTTTTTT
cdr3_aa: CASSEGRGPATNEKLFF

clone_size: few
j_call: TRBJ2-6
d_call: TRBD2
v_call: TRBV19
cdr3_nt: TGTGCCAGTAGTATCCCCTTGCGGGAGGCCGGGGCCAACGTCCTGACTTTC
cdr3_aa: CASSIPLREAGANVLTF

clone_size: .
j_call: TRBJ1-1
d_call: .
v_call: TRBV14
cdr3_nt: TGTGCCAGCAGCCAAGTACCTCAGGGCCCTGAAGCTTTCTTT
cdr3_aa: CASSQVPQGPEAFF

clone_size: .
j_call: TRBJ2-7
d_call: TRBD2
v_call: TRBV6-1
cdr3_nt: TGTGCCAGCAGTGAAGAGACTAGCGGGAGTTACGAGCAGTACTTC
cdr3_aa: CASSEETSGSYEQYF

clone_size: .
j_call: TRBJ2-7
d_call: .
v_call: TRBV2
cdr3_nt: TGTGCCACCATTCTAGACAGCCATGACTCCTACGAGCAGTACTTC
cdr3_aa: CATILDSHDSYEQYF

clone_size: .
j_call: TRBJ1-6
d_call: .
v_call: TRBV7-6
cdr3_nt: TGTGCCAGCAGCTTGTCGCGGGCGGGGAGCTCGCACACCTATAATTCACCCCTCCACTTT
cdr3_aa: CASSLSRAGSSHTYNSPLHF

clone_size: .
j_call: TRBJ2-7
d_call: .
v_call: TRBV11-2
cdr3_nt: TGTGCCAGCAGCTTAAGCGACAGCCAACGTGCCTACGAGCAGTACTTC
cdr3_aa: CASSLSDSQRAYEQYF

clone_size: .
j_call: TRBJ2-1
d_call: .
v_call: TRBV30
cdr3_nt: TGTGCCTGGAGCGGAGCGGGACATATCTACAATGAGCAGTTCTTC
cdr3_aa: CAWSGAGHIYNEQFF

clone_size: .
j_call: TRBJ1-2
d_call: .
v_call: TRBV5-4
cdr3_nt: TGTGCCAGCAGCTTGAGAGCAGGGGAGGGCTACACCTTC
cdr3_aa: CASSLRAGEGYTF

clone_size: .
j_call: TRBJ1-3
d_call: .
v_call: TRBV30
cdr3_nt: TGTGCCTGGAGTGTACCTCCTTACAGCTCTGGAAACACCATATATTTT
cdr3_aa: CAWSVPPYSSGNTIYF

clone_size: once
j_call: TRBJ2-7
d_call: .
v_call: TRBV6-1
cdr3_nt: TGTGCCAGCAGCTCAGACAGAGAGGACGAGCAGTACTTC
cdr3_aa: CASSSDREDEQYF

clone_size: .
j_call: TRBJ2-5
d_call: .
v_call: TRBV20-1
cdr3_nt: TGCAGTGCTGATACCGGGGAGACCCAGTACTTC
cdr3_aa: CSADTGETQYF

clone_size: .
j_call: TRBJ1-5
d_call: .
v_call: TRBV6-5
cdr3_nt: TGTGCCAGCAGTTATGGACAGATGGATCAGCCCCAGCATTTT
cdr3_aa: CASSYGQMDQPQHF

clone_size: .
j_call: TRBJ1-5
d_call: .
v_call: TRBV5-1
cdr3_nt: TGCGCCAGCAGCTTGGTCGCAGGGGATCAGCCCCAGCATTTT
cdr3_aa: CASSLVAGDQPQHF

clone_size: .
j_call: TRBJ2-2
d_call: .
v_call: TRBV5-1
cdr3_nt: TGCGCCAGCAGCTTGGGTCGAGAGAACACCGGGGAGCTGTTTTTT
cdr3_aa: CASSLGRENTGELFF

clone_size: .
j_call: TRBJ2-7
d_call: TRBD1
v_call: TRBV29-1
cdr3_nt: TGCAGCGTCACAGGGGGTCTAACCTACGAGCAGTACTTC
cdr3_aa: CSVTGGLTYEQYF

clone_size: once
j_call: TRBJ1-1
d_call: TRBD1
v_call: TRBV6-5
cdr3_nt: TGTGCCAGCAGTTACAGAGACAGGGCTGAAGCTTTCTTT
cdr3_aa: CASSYRDRAEAFF

clone_size: .
j_call: TRBJ2-1
d_call: .
v_call: TRBV11-2
cdr3_nt: TGTGCCAGCAGCTTAGATCCCGGGACATTAGGGAATGAGCAGTTCTTC
cdr3_aa: CASSLDPGTLGNEQFF

clone_size: .
j_call: TRBJ1-4
d_call: .
v_call: TRBV19
cdr3_nt: TGTGCCAGCTCCCGGGGGACCGTTGATGAAAAACTGTTTTTT
cdr3_aa: CASSRGTVDEKLFF

clone_size: .
j_call: TRBJ2-5
d_call: .
v_call: TRBV2
cdr3_nt: TGTGCCAGCAGTCAAAACAGGGGGGGAGAGACCCAGTACTTC
cdr3_aa: CASSQNRGGETQYF

clone_size: once
j_call: TRBJ1-2
d_call: .
v_call: TRBV7-6
cdr3_nt: TGTGCCAGCAGCTCTGGACAGTCGGCCGAAACTAACTATGGCTACACCTTC
cdr3_aa: CASSSGQSAETNYGYTF

clone_size: few
j_call: TRBJ1-4
d_call: .
v_call: TRBV6-5
cdr3_nt: TGTGCCAGCAGGTGGACAGATAACGAAAAACTGTTTTTT
cdr3_aa: CASRWTDNEKLFF

clone_size: .
j_call: TRBJ2-7
d_call: .
v_call: TRBV7-8
cdr3_nt: TGTGCCAGCAGCGTCAACTACGAGCAGTACTTC
cdr3_aa: CASSVNYEQYF

clone_size: .
j_call: TRBJ1-2
d_call: .
v_call: TRBV28
cdr3_nt: TGTGCCAGCAGTTCCCCAGGAGGTGCTAGGAATGGCTACACCTTC
cdr3_aa: CASSSPGGARNGYTF

clone_size: .
j_call: TRBJ2-3
d_call: .
v_call: TRBV9
cdr3_nt: TGTGCCAGCAGCGAGCAGGGCCCAGATACGCAGTATTTT
cdr3_aa: CASSEQGPDTQYF